The 16 T cell receptor beta chains presented below share a single source sample, sequenced in a study of blood T cell repertoires in COVID-19. Using immunoSEQ multiplex PCR, the repertoire was profiled, and TCRdb retains in-frame clones only, with some absent. The data show about 200,000 clones, with 85% to 90% seen just once and around 4.5% held by the top ten. Source material: peripheral blood. Receptors originate from a man between 45 and 60 years old with acute or convalescent COVID-19.

The rearrangement joins TRBV10-2 to TRBJ1-3, with TRBD1 as a possible D gene (5 bases). Per germline, CDR1 WSHSY and CDR2 SAAADI. V dropped 3 bases and J dropped 0 bases, with 15 bases sitting between them. The CDR3 covers 17 residues. The CDR3 is CASSENSGLISGNTIYF. The CDR3 nucleotides are TGCGCCAGCAGTGAAAACTCAGGGCTCATCTCTGGAAACACCATATATTTT.

The V call is TRBV18, the J call TRBJ2-7; a possible D gene is TRBD1 (5 bases). Germline-derived CDR1 and CDR2 are KGHSH and LQKENI. The CDR3 contains 16 residues. V was cut by 4 bases and J by 2 bases, with 18 bases left in between. CDR3 DNA: TGTGCCAGCTCACTCTCTACGACAGCGCTTCCCTACGAGCAGTACTTC. It encodes CASSLSTTALPYEQYF.

With regard to this clone: Other DNA variants within this sample encode the same CDR3. CDR3 bases: TGTGCCAGCAGCCAAGGACTTAACACCGGGGAGCTGTTTTTT. It specifies CASSQGLNTGELFF. J is TRBJ2-2 and V is TRBV3-1 (or the pseudogene TRBV3-2); D unresolved. Trimming removed 1 base at V and 2 bases at J, with 5 bases between. The CDR3 spans 14 residues. Germline V gene sequence: CDR1 LGHDT, CDR2 YNNKEL (reference sequence).

The CDR3 protein is CASSMGLTYEQYF. The CDR3, as DNA: TGCGCCAGCAGCATGGGACTGACCTACGAGCAGTACTTC. This chain connects TRBV5-1 to TRBJ2-7; D possibly corresponds to TRBD2 (6 bases). V was cut by 4 bases and J by 2 bases, with 10 bases left in between. The CDR3 runs 13 residues. CDR1 and CDR2 from the germline V gene are SGHRS and YFSETQ.

The chain is built from TRBV6-5 and TRBJ2-7; 8 bases map to TRBD1. Unmatched junction bases numbered 5, after V lost 8 bases and J lost 2 bases. The CDR3 extends over 13 amino acids. Germline values: CDR1 MNHEY, CDR2 SVGAGI. The CDR3 region is CASVSDRAYEQYF. CDR3 in DNA: TGTGCCAGCGTTTCGGACAGGGCCTACGAGCAGTACTTC.

The V gene is TRBV2, the J gene TRBJ1-2; 8 positions match TRBD1. With 5 bases clipped from V and 8 bases from J, the junction kept 7 bases outside the gene matches. Germline V gene data show CDR1 as SNHLY and CDR2 as FYNNEI. This CDR3 is built from 13 residues. CDR3 DNA: TGTGCCAGCAGTAGGACAGGGTTAGAGGGCTACACCTTC. As protein: CASSRTGLEGYTF.

A single count supports this clone. J is TRBJ2-1 and V is TRBV6-1; TRBD2 aligns across 9 bases. V lost 0 bases, J lost 8 bases, and 11 bases stayed unmatched. CDR1 is MNHNS, CDR2 SASEGT, per germline. CDR3 length: 17 amino acids. CDR3 sequence: CASSEAVLAGLTDEQFF. The CDR3 DNA reads as TGTGCCAGCAGTGAAGCGGTCCTAGCGGGGCTCACGGATGAGCAGTTCTTC.

J is TRBJ2-2 and V is TRBV28; TRBD1 agrees at 10 bases. This CDR3 is 15 amino acids long. V lost 2 bases to trimming and J lost 6 bases; unmatched junction nucleotides: 3. From germline, CDR1 is MDHEN and CDR2 SYDVKM. In DNA form, the CDR3 reads TGTGCCAGCAGTTTAGGGACAGGGGATCCCGGGGAGCTGTTTTTT. Translating it yields CASSLGTGDPGELFF. The full variable domain, in which reference TRBV28 and TRBJ2-2 provide the parts outside the CDR3, is DVKVTQSSRYLVKRTGEKVFLECVQDMDHENMFWYRQDPGLGLRLIYFSYDVKMKEKGDIPEGYSVSREKKERFSLILESASTNQTSMYLCASSLGTGDPGELFFGEGSRLTVL.

This clone has just one count. The chain uses TRBV10-3 and TRBJ1-1, with 9 bases matching TRBD1. Trimming cost V 4 bases and J 8 bases; bases outside gene matches: 5. This CDR3 spans 13 amino acids. Per the germline V gene, CDR1 is ENHRY and CDR2 is SYGVKD. The CDR3 DNA reads TGTGCCATCAGTGGCGGACAGGGGCGGGAAGCTTTCTTT. It translates to CAISGGQGREAFF.

This chain uses TRBV6-5 with TRBJ1-2, with 7 bases aligning to TRBD1. V shed 6 bases and J 8 bases; nucleotides not matched to a gene: 12. The length of the CDR3 is 14 residues. The germline V gene encodes CDR1 MNHEY and CDR2 SVGAGI. The CDR3 DNA sequence: TGTGCCAGCAGGGCCCGCGAGACAGGGAACGGCTACACCTTC. Amino acids: CASRARETGNGYTF.

The chain links TRBV27 to TRBJ2-2, with D perhaps TRBD1 (6 bases). This CDR3 has 16 residues. Trimming stripped 4 bases from V and 0 bases from J, with 12 bases between. The V gene's germline CDR1 is MNHEY and CDR2 SMNVEV (reference sequence). Here the CDR3 reads CASSWRQESNTGELFF. In DNA form, the CDR3 reads TGTGCCAGCAGTTGGAGACAGGAGTCGAACACCGGGGAGCTGTTTTTT.

The chain links TRBV19 to TRBJ1-5; TRBD1 matches 8 bases. CDR3 size: 14 residues. The germline gives CDR1 LNHDA, CDR2 SQIVND (reference sequence). With V trimmed by 6 bases and J by 9 bases, 10 bases remained unmatched. The CDR3 loop is CASSPGQGSRPQHF. DNA for the CDR3: TGTGCCAGTAGCCCCGGACAGGGAAGTCGGCCCCAGCATTTT.

CDR3 loop: CASSSPGHLSSYNEQFF. For the CDR3, the DNA is TGTGCCAGCAGTTCCCCCGGACACTTGAGCTCCTACAATGAGCAGTTCTTC. The chain joins TRBV28 to TRBJ2-1; possible D gene TRBD1, 5 bases. V lost 4 bases and J 0 bases, leaving 16 bases between the germline ends. This CDR3 region has 17 residues. CDR1 and CDR2 from the germline V gene are MDHEN and SYDVKM.

This clone was seen more than once but under ten times. The genes are TRBV3-1 (or the pseudogene TRBV3-2) and TRBJ1-2, with 10 bases fitting TRBD1. V shed 1 base and J 5 bases; nucleotides not matched to a gene: 16. This CDR3 is 19 amino acids long. Germline V CDR1 and CDR2: LGHDT, YNNKEL (reference sequence). CDR3 region: CASSQVIPQAGQGRYGYTF. The CDR3 DNA reads as TGTGCCAGCAGCCAAGTAATCCCCCAGGCGGGACAGGGGAGGTATGGCTACACCTTC.

This chain joins TRBV2 and TRBJ1-2, with TRBD1 identical over 11 bases. Per germline, CDR1 SNHLY and CDR2 FYNNEI. V dropped 7 bases and J dropped 4; count of bases not matched to a gene: 14. This CDR3 has 17 residues. CDR3 coding DNA: TGTGCCAGCAACCGCGGACAGGGGGCTGGGTCTAGCTATGGCTACACCTTC. This encodes CASNRGQGAGSSYGYTF.

Here the CDR3 DNA reads TGTGCCAGCAGTTGGGCGGCAGGGTCAGATACGCAGTATTTT. Protein sequence: CASSWAAGSDTQYF. The chain links TRBV6-6 to TRBJ2-3; a weak D match, TRBD1 (5 bases). CDR1 and CDR2 (germline): MNHNY, SVGAGI (reference sequence). The CDR3 is made up of 14 amino acids. V gave up 4 bases and J gave up 4 bases, with 12 bases separating them.